Included here is one T cell receptor beta chain sequence, with context. Losses at the gene ends were 4 bases for V and 2 bases for J; bases not matched to a gene: 1. Looked up from germline, CDR1 is LGHNA and CDR2 is YSLEER. This CDR3 spans 13 amino acids. The table came from immunoSEQ multiplex PCR; TCRdb's copy has only in-frame clones and leaves some out. Of approximately 33,000 clones in the sample, roughly 89% were seen once. The sample originates from a study of OX40 agonist ivuxolimab in advanced cancers. The clonotype comes from an adult with an advanced solid tumor such as melanoma, head and neck, liver or kidney cancer. The gene calls are TRBV4-3 and TRBJ1-1; 7 nucleotides align to TRBD1. The sample consisted of CD4+ or CD8+ T cells sorted from blood, taken in a trial of the OX40 agonist ivuxolimab. The CDR3 nucleotides read TGCGCCAGCAGCCGGGACAGAAACACTGAAGCTTTCTTT. It is translated as CASSRDRNTEAFF.